The 9 T cell receptor beta chains below all came from one sample that was sequenced in a study of shared T cell receptors in the human thymus (TCRdb year 2021). The receptor library was made with the immunoSEQ multiplex PCR assay. This is the immuneACCESS table as TCRdb keeps it, with only in-frame sequences that have V and J called. A part of the clones is gone; compared with another copy, unresolved V genes explain less than half, and the rest is unexplained. This sample has some 760,000 clones in its table, and roughly 88% of those were observed once. About 0.0098% of the sample lies in the top ten. Another study also made use of these data, one on human thymus T cells.

The sequenced sample consisted of thymocytes. The receptors stem from a girl less than two years old with a congenital heart defect. Donor details come from another sample of the same person, matched by shared clones.

The gene calls are TRBV6-1 and TRBJ2-2, with D unclear. Trimming took 6 bases from V and 1 from J, leaving 9 bases between them. The V gene's germline CDR1 is MNHNS and CDR2 SASEGT. There are 14 residues in the CDR3. The CDR3 is CASRRPGNTGELFF. CDR3 bases: TGTGCCAGCAGACGACCAGGGAACACCGGGGAGCTGTTTTTT.

The chain has TRBV25-1 and TRBJ2-2, with 7 positions matching TRBD1. The V gene end was trimmed by 7 bases and the J gene end by 6 bases; junction bases not matched to a gene: 2. The CDR3 covers 12 residues. Germline assignment: CDR1 MGHDK and CDR2 SYGVNS. This chain's CDR3 is CASKTGSGELFF. The CDR3 nucleotides are TGTGCCAGCAAGACAGGGTCCGGGGAGCTGTTTTTT.

The V gene is TRBV27, the J gene TRBJ1-5, with 9 positions matching TRBD1. CDR1 MNHEY and CDR2 SMNVEV come from the germline V gene (reference sequence). V lost 6 bases and J lost 2; bases outside the gene matches: 17. CDR3 length: 19 residues. CDR3 coding DNA: TGTGCCAGCAGACCCATCCCGGGGGACAGGGATCTTTGCAATCAGCCCCAGCATTTT. Translated: CASRPIPGDRDLCNQPQHF.

The genes are TRBV10-2 and TRBJ1-3; the D gene is possibly TRBD1 (5 bases). The V gene lost 9 bases and the J gene lost 0 bases, with 12 bases spanning the gap. The germline gives CDR1 WSHSY, CDR2 SAAADI. This CDR3 comprises 14 residues. Here the CDR3 DNA reads TGCGCCAGTACCAGGGCCCGCTCTGGAAACACCATATATTTT. Translation gives CASTRARSGNTIYF.

The genes are TRBV25-1 and TRBJ2-1, with a tentative D call TRBD2 (6 bases). V dropped 1 base and J dropped 10 bases, with 14 bases sitting between them. CDR1 and CDR2 from the germline V gene are MGHDK and SYGVNS. The CDR3 is 14 residues long. CDR3: CASSELSGGEEQFF. The CDR3 nucleotides read TGTGCCAGCAGTGAATTGTCCGGGGGAGAGGAGCAGTTCTTC.

Here the CDR3 DNA reads TGCGCCAGCAGGCATCCGGGGGGCCAGGTCAACCACAGCCGAGAAGGCACTGAAGCTTTCTTT. Amino acid sequence: CASRHPGGQVNHSREGTEAFF. The chain has TRBV5-1 and TRBJ1-1, with D maybe TRBD1 (6 bases). With 5 bases removed from V and 4 bases from J, the gap between germline ends came to 36 bases. Germline V gives CDR1 SGHRS, CDR2 YFSETQ. This CDR3 is built from 21 residues.

The J gene is TRBJ2-5, the V gene TRBV6-5; weak D call: TRBD2 (5 bases). Germline CDR1 and CDR2: MNHEY and SVGAGI. V shed 6 bases and J shed 5 bases, with 10 bases lying between them. This CDR3 region has 12 residues. CDR3 nucleotide sequence: TGTGCCAGCAGGGAGACGGGGGAGACCCAGTACTTC. Translated, it gives CASRETGETQYF.

The chain couples TRBV4-1 to TRBJ1-1; TRBD1 might be the D (5 bases). The length of the CDR3 is 19 residues. Looked up from germline, CDR1 is MGHRA and CDR2 is YSYEKL. The V gene lost 3 bases and the J gene lost 4 bases, with 27 bases spanning the gap. In DNA, the CDR3 is TGCGCCAGCAGCCAGGATGGGACCCCCCGGTCCCTAGCGGGCACTGAAGCTTTCTTT. Its translation is CASSQDGTPRSLAGTEAFF.

This clone was seen a handful of times. The rearrangement joins TRBV9 to TRBJ2-1; TRBD2 matches 8 bases. Germline V gene lookup returns CDR1 SGDLS and CDR2 YYNGEE. This CDR3 contains 16 residues. V dropped 4 bases and J dropped 5; count of bases not matched to a gene: 11. CDR3 sequence (DNA): TGTGCCAGCAGCCCGGGGGGGGCCGTCTTTGACAATGAGCAGTTCTTC. Translating it yields CASSPGGAVFDNEQFF.